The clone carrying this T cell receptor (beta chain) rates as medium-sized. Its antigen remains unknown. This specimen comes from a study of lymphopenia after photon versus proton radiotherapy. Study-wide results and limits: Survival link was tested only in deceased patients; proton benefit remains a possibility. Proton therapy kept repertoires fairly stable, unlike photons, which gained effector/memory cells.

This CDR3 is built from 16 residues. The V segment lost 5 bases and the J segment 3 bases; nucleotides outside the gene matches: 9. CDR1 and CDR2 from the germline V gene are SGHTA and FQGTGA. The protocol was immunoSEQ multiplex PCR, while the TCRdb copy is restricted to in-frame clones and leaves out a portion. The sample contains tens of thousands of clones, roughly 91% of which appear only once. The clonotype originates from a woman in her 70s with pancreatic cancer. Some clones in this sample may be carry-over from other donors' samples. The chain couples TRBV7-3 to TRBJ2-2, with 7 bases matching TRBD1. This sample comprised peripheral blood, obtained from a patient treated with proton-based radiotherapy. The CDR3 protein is CASSPTGTGDTGELFF. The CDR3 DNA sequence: TGTGCCAGCAGCCCAACCGGCACAGGGGACACCGGGGAGCTGTTTTTT.